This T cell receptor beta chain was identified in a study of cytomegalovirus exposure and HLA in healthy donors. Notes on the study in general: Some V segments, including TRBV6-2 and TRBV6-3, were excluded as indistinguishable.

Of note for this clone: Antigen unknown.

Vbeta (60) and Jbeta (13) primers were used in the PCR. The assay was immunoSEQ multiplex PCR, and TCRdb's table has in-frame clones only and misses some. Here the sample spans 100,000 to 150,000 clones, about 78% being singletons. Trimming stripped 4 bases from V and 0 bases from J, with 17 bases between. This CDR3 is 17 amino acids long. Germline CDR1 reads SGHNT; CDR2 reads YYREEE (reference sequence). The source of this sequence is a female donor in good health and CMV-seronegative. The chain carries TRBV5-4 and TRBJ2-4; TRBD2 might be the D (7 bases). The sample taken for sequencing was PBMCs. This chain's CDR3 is CASSRNRGGEAKNIQYF. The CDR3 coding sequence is TGTGCCAGCAGCCGTAACAGAGGGGGGGAAGCCAAAAACATTCAGTACTTC.